Included here is one T cell receptor beta chain sequence, with context. This entry is derived from a study of blood T cell repertoires in COVID-19. About the study: Donors in the United States, Italy and Spain gave samples during acute or convalescent COVID-19.

Libraries were prepared by immunoSEQ multiplex PCR; TCRdb keeps only in-frame clonotypes and omits some of them. The data contain about 210,000 clones, approximately 80% of them singletons. The CDR3 runs 16 residues. V dropped 6 bases and J dropped 3; count of bases not matched to a gene: 3. Germline CDR1 is SNHLY and CDR2 is FYNNEI. Seattle-derived patients entered the study during active infection and were followed longitudinally. Input material: peripheral blood. The chain joins TRBV2 to TRBJ2-3; 16 bases line up with TRBD2. The receptor was derived from an elderly woman with COVID-19, enrolled during active disease. CDR3 DNA: TGTGCCAGCAGCTTGGGACTAGCGGGAGGGACAGATACGCAGTATTTT. Translating it yields CASSLGLAGGTDTQYF.